This is a list of T cell receptor beta chains from one sample in a study of T cells in Graves' hyperthyroidism and ophthalmopathy. TCRdb reanalysed the multiplex PCR reads using MiXCR and keeps one entry per CDR3 protein. The sample has some 270,000 distinct CDR3 sequences, approximately 15% seen once. Sequenced sample: blood. The receptors shown here come from a woman between 40 and 55 years old with Graves' hyperthyroidism. CDR3s include the opening cysteine and the closing phenylalanine or tryptophan. A D gene is named only where the DNA matches it firmly. Only some rows state a clone size, as once, few, many or a class for expanded clones.

j_call v_call clone_size d_call cdr3_aa cdr3_nt
TRBJ2-1 TRBV11-3 many TRBD2 CASSWSASGSYNEQFF TGTGCCAGCAGCTGGTCGGCTAGCGGGAGCTACAATGAGCAGTTCTTC
TRBJ1-5 TRBV12-3/TRBV12-4 . . CASSLSGRGLGNQPQHF TGTGCCAGCAGTTTAAGCGGCCGGGGCCTGGGCAATCAGCCCCAGCATTTT
TRBJ1-4 TRBV10-3 many . CAISESTVQGNEKLFF TGTGCCATCAGTGAGTCGACGGTACAGGGCAATGAAAAACTGTTTTTT
TRBJ1-3 TRBV19 few . CASTEIFGNTIYF TGTGCCAGTACCGAGATTTTTGGAAACACCATATATTTT
TRBJ1-1 TRBV20-1 many . CSARKNGDKENTEAFF TGCAGTGCTAGAAAAAATGGGGACAAGGAGAACACTGAAGCTTTCTTT
TRBJ2-3 TRBV29-1 many TRBD2 CSVEGTSGYTDTQYF TGCAGCGTTGAAGGGACTAGCGGTTACACAGATACGCAGTATTTT
TRBJ1-2 TRBV5-5 few TRBD1 CASSPFTGVSNYGYTF TGTGCCAGCAGCCCCTTCACAGGGGTGTCTAACTATGGCTACACCTTC
TRBJ1-1 TRBV14 many . CASSQTWGTTEAFF TGTGCCAGCAGCCAAACCTGGGGGACCACTGAAGCTTTCTTT
TRBJ2-1 TRBV7-9 many . CASSRTRPITDYNEQFF TGTGCCAGCAGCCGGACCCGACCGATAACAGACTACAATGAGCAGTTCTTC
TRBJ2-3 TRBV13 many . CASSPNVRGHRDTQYF TGTGCCAGCAGCCCAAATGTAAGAGGGCATAGGGATACGCAGTATTTT
TRBJ1-4 TRBV9 few . CASSRGGRSDEKLFF TGTGCCAGCAGTAGGGGGGGGCGGTCGGATGAAAAACTGTTTTTT
TRBJ2-6 TRBV7-6 few TRBD1 CASSLPGQGRLGANVLTF TGTGCCAGCAGCTTGCCGGGACAGGGGCGTCTGGGGGCCAACGTCCTGACTTTC
TRBJ2-7 TRBV27 many TRBD1 CASSLSWTGDHEQYF TGTGCCAGCAGTTTATCGTGGACAGGGGACCACGAGCAGTACTTC
TRBJ2-5 TRBV5-5 many TRBD2 CASSLAGLGTRETQYF TGTGCCAGCAGCTTGGCCGGACTAGGGACCCGGGAGACCCAGTACTTC
TRBJ2-5 TRBV10-1 . . CASSESFGQETQYF TGCGCCAGCAGTGAGTCTTTTGGTCAAGAGACCCAGTACTTC
TRBJ1-4 TRBV7-2 . . CASSFGGSANEKLFF TGTGCCAGCAGCTTCGGGGGATCGGCTAATGAAAAACTGTTTTTT
TRBJ1-6 TRBV12-3/TRBV12-4 few TRBD1 CASRRDRVRNSPLHF TGTGCCAGCCGCCGGGACAGGGTGAGAAATTCACCCCTCCACTTT
TRBJ2-2 TRBV12-3/TRBV12-4 . TRBD2 CASSLRGRETGELFF TGTGCCAGCAGTCTCCGGGGGAGGGAGACCGGGGAGCTGTTTTTT
TRBJ1-6 TRBV20-1 few . CSASRGLDSPLHF TGCAGTGCTAGTCGAGGGTTAGATTCACCCCTCCACTTT
TRBJ2-1 TRBV20-1 many TRBD2 CSARESRAGVDNEQFF TGCAGTGCTAGAGAGTCCAGAGCGGGAGTAGACAATGAGCAGTTCTTC
TRBJ2-7 TRBV19 few TRBD2 CASSETFGTNEQYF TGTGCCAGTAGTGAGACCTTTGGGACTAACGAGCAGTACTTC
TRBJ2-5 TRBV6-2/TRBV6-3 many . CASSNAGETQYF TGTGCCAGCAGCAATGCGGGAGAGACCCAGTACTTC
TRBJ2-1 TRBV7-9 . TRBD2 CASSWTSFSNEQFF TGTGCCAGCAGCTGGACTAGTTTCAGCAATGAGCAGTTCTTC
TRBJ2-1 TRBV18 . TRBD2 CASSARGGRYNEQFF TGTGCCAGCTCGGCGCGGGGGGGAAGATACAATGAGCAGTTCTTC
TRBJ2-3 TRBV29-1 many TRBD2 CSVGQGGTDTQYF TGCAGCGTTGGTCAGGGAGGGACAGATACGCAGTATTTT
TRBJ1-2 TRBV6-1 . . CASFTRGPNNYGYTF TGTGCCAGTTTTACTCGGGGGCCGAATAACTATGGCTACACCTTC
TRBJ2-7 TRBV7-8 many TRBD2 CASSLDPAGRGEQYF TGTGCCAGCAGCTTAGACCCAGCGGGAAGGGGCGAGCAGTACTTC
TRBJ2-5 TRBV11-3 many . CASSQGVQRVGETQYF TGTGCCAGCAGCCAGGGGGTGCAGCGGGTAGGAGAGACCCAGTACTTC
TRBJ1-2 TRBV27 . TRBD1 CASSLTTGTGAGGYTF TGTGCCAGCAGTTTAACAACCGGGACAGGGGCTGGGGGCTACACCTTC
TRBJ1-5 TRBV7-2 many TRBD1 CASSLKGQGNAGSNQPQHF TGTGCCAGCAGCTTAAAGGGACAGGGGAATGCCGGGAGCAATCAGCCCCAGCATTTT
TRBJ2-1 TRBV7-2 many TRBD2 CASSLAGLADEQFF TGTGCCAGCAGCTTAGCCGGACTAGCCGATGAGCAGTTCTTC
TRBJ2-3 TRBV3-1 many TRBD1 CASSLRTGYTDTQYF TGTGCCAGCAGCCTCCGGACAGGGTACACAGATACGCAGTATTTT
TRBJ2-1 TRBV11-2 many . CASSPPGQGRNEQFF TGTGCCAGCAGCCCCCCGGGACAAGGTCGCAATGAGCAGTTCTTC
TRBJ2-1 TRBV6-2/TRBV6-3 many TRBD2 CASSPWTSGIPFNEQFF TGTGCCAGCAGTCCATGGACTAGCGGGATTCCTTTCAATGAGCAGTTCTTC
TRBJ2-2 TRBV6-1 . TRBD1 CAIKTGTGGPGELFF TGTGCCATCAAGACCGGGACAGGGGGCCCCGGGGAGCTGTTTTTT
TRBJ1-1 TRBV3-1 many . CASSQENRRLMNTEAFF TGTGCCAGCAGCCAAGAAAACAGGAGACTTATGAACACTGAAGCTTTCTTT
TRBJ2-1 TRBV6-2/TRBV6-3 . . CASSYGLSSYNEQFF TGTGCCAGCAGTTACGGTCTGAGCTCCTACAATGAGCAGTTCTTC
TRBJ2-2 TRBV20-1 few TRBD1 CSATRGTGNTGELFF TGCAGTGCTACCCGCGGGACAGGGAACACCGGGGAGCTGTTTTTT
TRBJ1-5 TRBV9 many . CASSAGINSNQPQHF TGTGCCAGCAGCGCGGGGATCAATAGCAATCAGCCCCAGCATTTT
TRBJ2-4 TRBV11-3 few TRBD1 CASSLRTGPLNIQYF TGTGCCAGCAGCTTACGGACAGGGCCTTTAAACATTCAGTACTTC
TRBJ1-1 TRBV11-3 many . CASSWRSTEAFF TGTGCCAGCAGCTGGAGGAGCACTGAAGCTTTCTTT
TRBJ1-1 TRBV20-1 many TRBD1 CSARVLGTGAFTEAFF TGCAGTGCTAGAGTATTGGGAACAGGGGCGTTCACTGAAGCTTTCTTT
TRBJ2-1 TRBV18 . . CASSPPLWGEQFF TGTGCCAGCTCACCACCCTTATGGGGGGAGCAGTTCTTC
TRBJ2-2 TRBV20-1 few . CSAREVQTGELFF TGCAGTGCTAGAGAGGTCCAGACCGGGGAGCTGTTTTTT
TRBJ2-5 TRBV12-3/TRBV12-4 many . CASSPGVGTQYF TGTGCCAGCAGTCCAGGGGTTGGGACCCAGTACTTC
TRBJ1-2 TRBV6-5 many . CASSYQGGGANYGYTF TGTGCCAGCAGTTACCAAGGGGGGGGAGCTAACTATGGCTACACCTTC
TRBJ1-5 TRBV12-3/TRBV12-4 many . CATPEVYSNQPQHF TGTGCCACTCCCGAGGTTTATAGCAATCAGCCCCAGCATTTT
TRBJ1-2 TRBV4-2 . TRBD1 CASSQASGTGTNYGYTF TGTGCCAGCAGCCAAGCCTCCGGGACAGGGACTAACTATGGCTACACCTTC